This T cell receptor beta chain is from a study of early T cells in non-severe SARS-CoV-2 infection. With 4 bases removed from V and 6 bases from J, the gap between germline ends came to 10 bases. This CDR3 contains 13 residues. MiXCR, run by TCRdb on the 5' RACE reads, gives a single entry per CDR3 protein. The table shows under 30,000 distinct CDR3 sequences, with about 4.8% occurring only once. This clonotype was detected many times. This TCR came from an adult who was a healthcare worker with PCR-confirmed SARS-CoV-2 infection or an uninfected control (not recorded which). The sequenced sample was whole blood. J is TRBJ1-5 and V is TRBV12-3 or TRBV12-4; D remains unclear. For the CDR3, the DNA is TGTGCCAGCAGTTCACGGGGTAGTCAGCCCCAGCATTTT. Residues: CASSSRGSQPQHF.